The clone carrying this T cell receptor (beta chain) showed up just a few times. Those enrolled in Seattle joined during active infection and were followed longitudinally afterward. These data originate in a study of blood T cell repertoires in COVID-19. In germline, CDR1 is SQVTM, CDR2 ANQGSEA. The CDR3 is made up of 16 amino acids. Unmatched junction bases numbered 11, after V lost 4 bases and J lost 5 bases. The repertoire was sequenced with immunoSEQ multiplex PCR; TCRdb's copy has only in-frame clones and lacks some. The repertoire holds about 65,000 clones, 65% to 90% seen once, with roughly 10% in the top ten.

Sequencing input: peripheral blood. The chain carries TRBV29-1 and TRBJ2-2, with TRBD2 matching over 9 bases. This sequence originates from a man between 45 and 60 years old with COVID-19, enrolled during active disease. The CDR3 DNA is TGCAGCGTTGTTGAAGGGGGGACTAGCTTGACCGGGGAGCTGTTTTTT. Its translation is CSVVEGGTSLTGELFF.